The 10 T cell receptor beta chains listed next were all sequenced from one sample in a study of identifying expanded T cells in peripheral blood. Sequencing used immunoSEQ multiplex PCR; TCRdb keeps in-frame clones, though not all of them. The sample consists of about 130,000 clones, about 88% of them appearing once. Sequencing was performed on blood. These receptors came from a person between 18 and 75 years old in good health.

This clone was seen just once. The chain combines TRBV7-2 with TRBJ2-2, with unresolved D. This CDR3 is built from 13 residues. V gave up 7 bases and J gave up 5 bases, with 11 bases separating them. The V gene's germline CDR1 is SGHTA and CDR2 FQGNSA. The CDR3 loop is CASTGLRTGELFF. The CDR3 DNA reads as TGTGCCAGCACCGGCCTACGGACCGGGGAGCTGTTTTTT.

The V and J genes are TRBV28 and TRBJ2-1; D call uncertain. This CDR3 comprises 11 residues. The germline gives CDR1 MDHEN, CDR2 SYDVKM. V shed 6 bases and J shed 4 bases, with 4 bases lying between them. For the CDR3, the DNA is TGTGCCAGCAGACAATACAATGAGCAGTTCTTC. Protein product: CASRQYNEQFF.

The genes are TRBV23-1 and TRBJ2-6; D is unresolved. TRBV23-1 is noted as an ORF with a role that remains uncertain. Trimming shortened V by 0 bases and J by 4 bases, and 4 bases separated the two germline ends. The CDR3 totals 14 residues. In nucleotides, the CDR3 is TGCGCCAGCAGTCAATCACGCGGGGCCAACGTCCTGACTTTC. It is translated as CASSQSRGANVLTF.

The V gene is TRBV11-2, the J gene TRBJ1-2; D gene ambiguous. The CDR3 has 14 residues. Germline CDR1 is SGHAT and CDR2 is FQNNGV. The ends were cut back, 5 bases at V and 6 bases at J, with 16 bases in the middle. DNA for the CDR3: TGTGCCAGCAGCCCCGCGGCAAGGAGCGATGGCTACACCTTC. Translating gives CASSPAARSDGYTF.

The CDR3 loop is CSVDAGSYEQYF. The DNA of the CDR3 is TGCAGCGTTGATGCGGGGAGCTACGAGCAGTACTTC. V usage is TRBV29-1 and J usage is TRBJ2-7, with D tentatively TRBD2 (6 bases). Trimming cost V 3 bases and J 3 bases, with 9 bases left between them. Germline CDR1 and CDR2: SQVTM and ANQGSEA. CDR3 size: 12 residues.

This clone occurred once. V usage is TRBV28 and J usage is TRBJ1-2; tentatively, D is TRBD1 (5 bases). Trimming stripped 5 bases from V and 2 bases from J, with 18 bases between. Looked up from germline, CDR1 is MDHEN and CDR2 is SYDVKM. The CDR3 consists of 16 residues. This chain's CDR3 is CASSLAGGAANYGYTF. The CDR3 nucleotides read TGTGCCAGCAGTCTAGCAGGAGGGGCCGCAAACTATGGCTACACCTTC.

V is TRBV6-4 and J is TRBJ1-2; tentative D call: TRBD1 (5 bases). CDR3 length: 14 amino acids. The V gene's germline CDR1 is MRHNA and CDR2 SNTAGT. V was cut by 5 bases and J by 8 bases, with 18 bases left in between. The CDR3 DNA sequence: TGTGCCAGCAGTATAACTACGGGGCGCGGCGGCTACACCTTC. Translating it yields CASSITTGRGGYTF.

The chain combines TRBV5-1 with TRBJ1-1; D is unresolved. CDR1 is SGHRS and CDR2 is YFSETQ in the germline V gene. The length of the CDR3 is 14 residues. The V end was cut by 0 bases, the J end by 1 base, with 7 bases between. CDR3 sequence (DNA): TGCGCCAGCAGCTTGGCCAACCCGAACACTGAAGCTTTCTTT. It yields the protein CASSLANPNTEAFF.

The chain recombines TRBV10-3 with TRBJ2-2; TRBD1 aligns across 8 bases. J gave up 3 bases and V 8 bases, and 5 bases lay outside the gene matches. Germline V CDR1 and CDR2: ENHRY, SYGVKD. The CDR3 loop spans 14 amino acids. This CDR3 reads CAILDRDHTGELFF. CDR3 DNA: TGTGCCATCCTGGACAGGGACCACACCGGGGAGCTGTTTTTT.

V is TRBV11-2 and J is TRBJ1-1, with TRBD1 matching 8 bases. J gave up 1 base and V 6 bases, and 7 bases lay outside the gene matches. CDR1 SGHAT and CDR2 FQNNGV come from the germline V gene. The CDR3 is made up of 15 amino acids. The CDR3 nucleotides are TGTGCCAGCAGACCGGACAGGGTGAGGAACACTGAAGCTTTCTTT. This translates into CASRPDRVRNTEAFF.